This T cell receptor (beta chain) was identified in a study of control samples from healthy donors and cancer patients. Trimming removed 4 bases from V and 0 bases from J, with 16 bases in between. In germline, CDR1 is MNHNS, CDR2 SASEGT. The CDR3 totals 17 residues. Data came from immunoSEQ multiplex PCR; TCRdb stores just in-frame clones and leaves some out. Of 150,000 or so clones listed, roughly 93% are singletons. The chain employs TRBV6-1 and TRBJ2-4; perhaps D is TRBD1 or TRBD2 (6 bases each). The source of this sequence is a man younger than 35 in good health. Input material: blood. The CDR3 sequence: CASSASWGAVAKNIQYF. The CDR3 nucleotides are TGTGCCAGCAGTGCTAGCTGGGGGGCTGTAGCCAAAAACATTCAGTACTTC.